Below, 5 T cell receptor beta chains from the same sample are listed, as sequenced in a study of T cell repertoires in cytomegalovirus infection. One entry per CDR3 protein, called by TCRdb with MiXCR from the reads. Among hundreds of thousands of distinct CDR3 sequences, about a third were seen once, and the ten largest hold over 12%. Antigen specificity for these receptors is unknown. This material consisted of cultured CD8+ T cells from PBMCs, taken from culture after CMV antigen stimulation. The receptor set was obtained from a human donor in good health (CMV status not recorded). Some clones in this sample may be carry-over from other donors' samples.

This clonotype was detected a few times. The J gene is TRBJ2-3, the V gene TRBV5-5, with 10 bases aligning to TRBD1. Germline values: CDR1 SGHKS, CDR2 YYEKEE (reference sequence). The CDR3 has 15 amino acids. Trimming at V came to 4 bases and at J to 4 bases, leaving 6 bases not matched to a gene. The CDR3 coding sequence is TGTGCCAGCAGCGTATCGACAGGGGGCTCAGATACGCAGTATTTT. Translated, it gives CASSVSTGGSDTQYF.

This clonotype was seen a handful of times. The J gene is TRBJ2-7, the V gene TRBV7-9; tentative D call: TRBD1 (5 bases). CDR1 is SEHNR and CDR2 is FQNEAQ in the germline V gene (reference sequence). V shed 3 bases and J shed 2 bases, with 11 bases lying between them. CDR3 length: 14 amino acids. As DNA, the CDR3 is TGTGCCAGCAGCTTTAAACAAGGGGCCTACGAGCAGTACTTC. Encoded protein: CASSFKQGAYEQYF.

This clonotype was counted only a few times. This chain connects TRBV12-3 or TRBV12-4 to TRBJ2-1; 9 positions agree with TRBD1. Germline trimming cut 8 bases from V and 10 bases from J; bases unmatched to any gene: 6. This CDR3 contains 12 residues. The CDR3 sequence is CASGTGLVEQFF. The CDR3 nucleotides are TGTGCCAGCGGGACAGGGCTTGTCGAGCAGTTCTTC.

V is TRBV20-1 and J is TRBJ2-1; 13 bases line up with TRBD2. Looked up from germline, CDR1 is DFQATT and CDR2 is SNEGSKA (reference sequence). With 6 bases clipped from V and 1 base from J, the junction kept 6 bases outside the gene matches. There are 16 residues in the CDR3. This CDR3 reads CSAYGLAGDSYNEQFF. CDR3 DNA sequence: TGCAGTGCCTATGGACTAGCGGGAGATTCCTACAATGAGCAGTTCTTC.

The chain links TRBV5-1 to TRBJ1-1; D is ambiguous. This CDR3 has 13 amino acids. V shed 7 bases and J shed 1 base, with 11 bases lying between them. Germline V gives CDR1 SGHRS, CDR2 YFSETQ. As DNA, the CDR3 is TGCGCCAGCGGCCAACGTGGGAACACTGAAGCTTTCTTT. It translates to CASGQRGNTEAFF.